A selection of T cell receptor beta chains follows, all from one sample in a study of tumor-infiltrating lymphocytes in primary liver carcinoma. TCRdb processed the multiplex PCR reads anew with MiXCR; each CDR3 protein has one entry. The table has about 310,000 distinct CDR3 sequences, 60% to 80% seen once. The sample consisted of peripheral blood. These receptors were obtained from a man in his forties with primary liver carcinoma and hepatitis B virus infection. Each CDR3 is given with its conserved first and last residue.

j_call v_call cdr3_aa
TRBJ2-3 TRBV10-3 CAISVPPPRTDTQYF
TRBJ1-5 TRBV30 CAWGNRENQPQHF
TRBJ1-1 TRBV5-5 CASSSLNRVNTEAFF
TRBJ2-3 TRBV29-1 CSVVRGGQGPPSTQYF
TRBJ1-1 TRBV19 CASSRQGTLNTEAFF
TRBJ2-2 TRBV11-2 CASSSSSRVFGGELFF
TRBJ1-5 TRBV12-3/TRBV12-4 CASTAGVQPQHF
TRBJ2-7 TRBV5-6 CASSRQWQASYEQYF
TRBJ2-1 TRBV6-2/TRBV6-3 CASTVTPSSEQFF
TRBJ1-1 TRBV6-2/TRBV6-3 CGSSYSSNTEAFF
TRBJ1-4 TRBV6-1 CATSETAPGEKLSF
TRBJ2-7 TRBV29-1 CSVEGTDAYEQYF
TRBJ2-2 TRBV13 CASSVPGLAVGELFF
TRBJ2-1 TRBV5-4 CASSLIGRGFGDEQFF
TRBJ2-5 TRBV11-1 CASSRTPSETQYF
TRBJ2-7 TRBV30 CAWSVGGPYEQYF
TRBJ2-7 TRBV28 CASSPPQGHYEQYF
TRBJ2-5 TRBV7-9 CASSVALGHQETQYF
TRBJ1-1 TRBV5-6 CASSLKGGEAFF
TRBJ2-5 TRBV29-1 CSVEERRIQETQYF
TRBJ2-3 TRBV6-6 CASRPTSGGADTQYF
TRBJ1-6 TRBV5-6 CASSFMKTGLRGSPPHF
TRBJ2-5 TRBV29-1 CSVEELGTGKETQYF
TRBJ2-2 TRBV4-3 CANSQVSGGELFF
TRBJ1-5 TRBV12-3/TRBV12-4 CASSPGPTNQPQHF
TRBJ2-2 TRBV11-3 CASSSLTEELFF
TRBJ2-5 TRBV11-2 CACSATGGGERETQYF
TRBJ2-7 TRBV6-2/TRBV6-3 CASSPPGLAGVTYEQYF
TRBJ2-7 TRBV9 CASSVGTASYEQYF
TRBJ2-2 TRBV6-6 CASSYPTGGRDTGELFF
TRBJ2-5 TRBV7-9 CASSLGGQSWETQYF
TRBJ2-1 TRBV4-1 CASSQEGSALWGEQFF
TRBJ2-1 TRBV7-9 CASSLAKTNEQFF
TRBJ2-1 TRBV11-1 CTSSLPKGREASF
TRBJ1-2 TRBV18 CASSPSEGNYGYTF
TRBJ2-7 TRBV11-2 CASSEAGLVIYEQYF
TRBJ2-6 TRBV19 CASSMNSGANVLTF
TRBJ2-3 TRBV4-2 CASSGGAGAGTDTQYF
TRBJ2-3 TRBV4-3 CASSQDARTDMQYF
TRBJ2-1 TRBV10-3 CAITSGQIYNEQFF
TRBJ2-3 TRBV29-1 CSVEALSLAGSTDTQYF
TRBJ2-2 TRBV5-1 CASSLDRASDTGELFF
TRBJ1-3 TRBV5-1 CASSLGARGNTIYF
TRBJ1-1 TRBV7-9 CASSQGHLMNTEAFF
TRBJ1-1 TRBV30 CAWSGQGRDTEAFF
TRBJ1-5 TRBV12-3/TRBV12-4 CASSGSLNQPQHF
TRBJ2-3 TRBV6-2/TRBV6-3 CASSYSAAGSSIDTQYF
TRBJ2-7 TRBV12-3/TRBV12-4 CASGTAKTYEQYF
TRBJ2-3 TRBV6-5 CASSVAGPTNTQYF
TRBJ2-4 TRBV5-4 CASAVGGFLAKNIQYF
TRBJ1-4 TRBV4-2 CASTPVGGLNEKLFF
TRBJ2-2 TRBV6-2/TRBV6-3 CACSQKGGANTGELFF